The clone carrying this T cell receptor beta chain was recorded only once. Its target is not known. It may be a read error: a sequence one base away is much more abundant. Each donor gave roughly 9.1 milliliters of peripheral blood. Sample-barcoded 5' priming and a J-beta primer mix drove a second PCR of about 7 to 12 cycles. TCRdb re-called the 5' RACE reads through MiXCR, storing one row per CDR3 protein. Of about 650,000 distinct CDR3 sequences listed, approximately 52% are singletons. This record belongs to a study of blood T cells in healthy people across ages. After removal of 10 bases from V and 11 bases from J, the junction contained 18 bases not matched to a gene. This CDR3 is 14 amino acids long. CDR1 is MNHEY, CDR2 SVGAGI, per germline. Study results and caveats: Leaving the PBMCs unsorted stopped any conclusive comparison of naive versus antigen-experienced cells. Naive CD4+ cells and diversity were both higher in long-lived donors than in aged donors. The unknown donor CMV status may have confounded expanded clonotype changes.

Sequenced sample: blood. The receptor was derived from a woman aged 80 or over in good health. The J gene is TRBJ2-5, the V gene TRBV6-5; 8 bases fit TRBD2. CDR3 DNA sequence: TGTGCCACCCAGAGCCGACTAGCGCACAATGAGCAGTACTTC. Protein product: CATQSRLAHNEQYF.